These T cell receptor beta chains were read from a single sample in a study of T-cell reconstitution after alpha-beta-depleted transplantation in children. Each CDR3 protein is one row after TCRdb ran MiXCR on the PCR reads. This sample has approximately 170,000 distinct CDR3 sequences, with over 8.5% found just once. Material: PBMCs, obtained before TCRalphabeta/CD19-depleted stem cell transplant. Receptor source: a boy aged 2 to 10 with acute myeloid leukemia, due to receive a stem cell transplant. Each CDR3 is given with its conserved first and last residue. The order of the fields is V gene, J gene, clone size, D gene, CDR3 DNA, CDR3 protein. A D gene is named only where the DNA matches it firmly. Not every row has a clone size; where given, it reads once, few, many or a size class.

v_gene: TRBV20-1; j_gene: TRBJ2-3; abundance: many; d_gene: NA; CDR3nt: TGCAGTGCTAGAGATGTGGGCCCGGATACGCAGTATTTT; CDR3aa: CSARDVGPDTQYF
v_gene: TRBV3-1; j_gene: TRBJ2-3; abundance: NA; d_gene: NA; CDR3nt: TGTGCCTCCTGCGCCCCGGACAGACTCACAGATACGCAGTATTTT; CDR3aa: CASCAPDRLTDTQYF
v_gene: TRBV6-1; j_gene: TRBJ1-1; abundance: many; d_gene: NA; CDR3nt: TGTGCCAGCAGTCTCACGCAGGGTACCACTGAAGCTTTCTTT; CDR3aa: CASSLTQGTTEAFF
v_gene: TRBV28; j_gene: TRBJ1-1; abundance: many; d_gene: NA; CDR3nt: TGTGCCAGCAGACTTACAGGGTCCATGAACACTGAAGCTTTCTTT; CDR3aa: CASRLTGSMNTEAFF
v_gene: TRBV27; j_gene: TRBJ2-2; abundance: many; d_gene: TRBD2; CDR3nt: TGTGCCAGCAGTTCGACTAGCGGGAGAACCGGGGAGCTGTTTTTT; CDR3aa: CASSSTSGRTGELFF
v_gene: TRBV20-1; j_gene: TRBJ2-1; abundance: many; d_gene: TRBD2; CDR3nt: TGCAGTGCTAGCGTAGCGGGTCAATACTACAATGAGCAGTTCTTC; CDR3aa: CSASVAGQYYNEQFF
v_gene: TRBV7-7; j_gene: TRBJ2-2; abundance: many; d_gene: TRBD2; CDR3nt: TGTGCCAGCAGCTTAGAACTTGCGGGAGCCACCGGGGAGCTGTTTTTT; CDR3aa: CASSLELAGATGELFF
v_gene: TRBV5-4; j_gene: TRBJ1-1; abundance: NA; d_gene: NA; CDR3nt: TGTGCCAGCAGCTTCCGACCCGACACTGAAGCTTTCTTT; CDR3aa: CASSFRPDTEAFF
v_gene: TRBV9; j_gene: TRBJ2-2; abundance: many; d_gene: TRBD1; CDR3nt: TGTGCCAGCAGCACCCCGGGACAGGGTATCGACACCGGGGAGCTGTTTTTT; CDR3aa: CASSTPGQGIDTGELFF
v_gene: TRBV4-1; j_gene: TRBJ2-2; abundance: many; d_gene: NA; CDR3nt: TGCGCCAGCAGCCAAGTCCAGGGATCAGGCACCGGGGAGCTGTTTTTT; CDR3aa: CASSQVQGSGTGELFF
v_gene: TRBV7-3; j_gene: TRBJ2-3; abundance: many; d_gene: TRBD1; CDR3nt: TGTGCCAGCAGCTCACGACAGGGGGCCCCAGATACGCAGTATTTT; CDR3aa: CASSSRQGAPDTQYF
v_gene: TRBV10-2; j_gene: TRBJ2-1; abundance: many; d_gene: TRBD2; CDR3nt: TGCGCCAGCAATCCGGAGACTAGCGCGAGGAACTACAATGAGCAGTTCTTC; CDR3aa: CASNPETSARNYNEQFF
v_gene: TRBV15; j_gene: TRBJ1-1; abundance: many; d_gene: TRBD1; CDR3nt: TGTGCCACCAGCAGGGGACAGGGGAACACTGAAGCTTTCTTT; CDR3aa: CATSRGQGNTEAFF
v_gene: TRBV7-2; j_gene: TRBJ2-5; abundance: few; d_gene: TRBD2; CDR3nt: TGTGCCAGCAGCTCGAGACCGGGACTAGCGGGAGGGGAGACCCAGTACTTC; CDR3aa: CASSSRPGLAGGETQYF
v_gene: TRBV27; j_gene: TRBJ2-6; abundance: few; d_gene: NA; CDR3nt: TGTGCCAGCAGTTTAAAAGACTCTGGGGCCAACGTCCTGACTTTC; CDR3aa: CASSLKDSGANVLTF
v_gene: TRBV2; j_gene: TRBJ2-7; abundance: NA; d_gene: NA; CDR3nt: TGTGCCAGCAGACCAAGCGGCTACGATCAGTACTTC; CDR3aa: CASRPSGYDQYF
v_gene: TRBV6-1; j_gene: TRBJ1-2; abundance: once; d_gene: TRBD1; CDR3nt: TGTGCCAGCAGTATTGGACAGGGAGGCTATGGCTACACCTTC; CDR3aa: CASSIGQGGYGYTF
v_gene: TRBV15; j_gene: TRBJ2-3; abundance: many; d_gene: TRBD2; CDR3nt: TGTGCCACCAGCAGGGTAGCGGGAGGGTCAGATACGCAGTATTTT; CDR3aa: CATSRVAGGSDTQYF
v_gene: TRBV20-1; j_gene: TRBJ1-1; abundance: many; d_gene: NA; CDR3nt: TGCAGTGCTAGAGATCGGCGAGGGGGGAACACTGAAGCTTTCTTT; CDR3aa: CSARDRRGGNTEAFF
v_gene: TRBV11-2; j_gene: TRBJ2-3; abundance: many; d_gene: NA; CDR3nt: TGTGCCAGCAGCTTAGGAGGTCTCGGGACCGACTCAGATACGCAGTATTTT; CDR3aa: CASSLGGLGTDSDTQYF
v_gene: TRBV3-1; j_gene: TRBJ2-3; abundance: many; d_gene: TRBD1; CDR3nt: TGTGCCAGCAGCCAAGATGCCGGGACAGCAGATACGCAGTATTTT; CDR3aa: CASSQDAGTADTQYF
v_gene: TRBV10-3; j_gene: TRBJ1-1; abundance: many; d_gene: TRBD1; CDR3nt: TGTGCCATCATTGAGTGGTATGGGACAGGCCCCAACACTGAAGCTTTCTTT; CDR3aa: CAIIEWYGTGPNTEAFF
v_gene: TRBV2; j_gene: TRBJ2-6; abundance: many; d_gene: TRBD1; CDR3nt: TGTGCCAGCAGTGAATCGGGGGACAGGGTTTCGGGGGCCAACGTCCTGACTTTC; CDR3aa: CASSESGDRVSGANVLTF
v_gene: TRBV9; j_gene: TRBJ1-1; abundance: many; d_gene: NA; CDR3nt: TGTGCCAGCAGCCGGGAGGGCGAAGCTTTCTTT; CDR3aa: CASSREGEAFF
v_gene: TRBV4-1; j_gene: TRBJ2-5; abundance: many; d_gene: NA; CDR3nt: TGCGCCAGCAGCCTTTTGTTCCAAGAGACCCAGTACTTC; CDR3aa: CASSLLFQETQYF
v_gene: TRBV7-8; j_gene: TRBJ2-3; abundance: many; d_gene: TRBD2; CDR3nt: TGTGCCAGCAGCTTACGACTAGCGGGGGCCACAGATACGCAGTATTTT; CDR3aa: CASSLRLAGATDTQYF
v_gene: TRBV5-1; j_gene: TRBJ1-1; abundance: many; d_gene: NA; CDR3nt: TGCGCCAGCAGGCCCCGGCTTGAGAACACTGAAGCTTTCTTT; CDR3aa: CASRPRLENTEAFF
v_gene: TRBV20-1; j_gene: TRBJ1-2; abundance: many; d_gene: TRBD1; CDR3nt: TGCAGTGCTAGGGGGGGACAGGAAACTAACTATGGCTACACCTTC; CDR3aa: CSARGGQETNYGYTF
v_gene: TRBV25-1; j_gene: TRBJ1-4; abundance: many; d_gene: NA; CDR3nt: TGTGCCAGCAATCGGGACTTCGAAAAACTGTTTTTT; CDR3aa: CASNRDFEKLFF
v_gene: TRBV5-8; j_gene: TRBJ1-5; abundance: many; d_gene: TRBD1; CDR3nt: TGTGCCAGCAGCTTGGAGGGGGCTCGTCGGAATCAGCCCCAGCATTTT; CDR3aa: CASSLEGARRNQPQHF
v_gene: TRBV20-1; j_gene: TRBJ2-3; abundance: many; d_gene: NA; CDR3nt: TGCAGTGCTAGTGACGTCCTGGCGGCAGATACGCAGTATTTT; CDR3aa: CSASDVLAADTQYF
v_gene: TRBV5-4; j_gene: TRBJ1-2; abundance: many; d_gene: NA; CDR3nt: TGTGCCAGCAGCCGTTCAGTTAACTATGGCTACACCTTC; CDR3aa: CASSRSVNYGYTF
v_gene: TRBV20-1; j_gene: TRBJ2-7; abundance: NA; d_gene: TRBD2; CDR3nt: TGCAGTGCTATCGGGACTCCCCGGGGACTAGCGGCCTACGAGCAGTACTTC; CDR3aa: CSAIGTPRGLAAYEQYF
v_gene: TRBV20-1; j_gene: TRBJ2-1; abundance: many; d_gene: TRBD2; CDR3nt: TGCAGTGCCCCAGGGACTAGCGGGAGTGTATCCTACAATGAGCAGTTCTTC; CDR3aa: CSAPGTSGSVSYNEQFF
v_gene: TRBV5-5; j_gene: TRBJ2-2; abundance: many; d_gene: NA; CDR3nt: TGTGCCAGCAGCGCGGGACTCGGTAACGCCGGGGAGCTGTTTTTT; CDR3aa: CASSAGLGNAGELFF
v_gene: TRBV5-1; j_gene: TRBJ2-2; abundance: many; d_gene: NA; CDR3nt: TGCGCCAGCAGCTTGGTAGAGGGCGCCGGGGAGCTGTTTTTT; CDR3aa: CASSLVEGAGELFF
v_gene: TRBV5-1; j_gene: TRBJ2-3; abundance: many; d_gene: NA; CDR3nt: TGCGCCAGCAGCTTGGAGGCACCCAGCACAGATACGCAGTATTTT; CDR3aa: CASSLEAPSTDTQYF
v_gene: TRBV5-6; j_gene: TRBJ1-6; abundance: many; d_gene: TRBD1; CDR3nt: TGTGCCAGCAGCTTGGCGGACAGGGGGTCGTATTCACCCCTCCACTTT; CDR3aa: CASSLADRGSYSPLHF
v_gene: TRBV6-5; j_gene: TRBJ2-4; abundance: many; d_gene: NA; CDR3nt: TGTGCCAGCAGTTACTCGAAAAGGGAGGACATTCAGTACTTC; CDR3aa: CASSYSKREDIQYF
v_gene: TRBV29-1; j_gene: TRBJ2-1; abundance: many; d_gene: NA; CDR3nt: TGCAGCGTCCTCCTGACAGGAACTACGCGCAATGAGCAGTTCTTC; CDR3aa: CSVLLTGTTRNEQFF
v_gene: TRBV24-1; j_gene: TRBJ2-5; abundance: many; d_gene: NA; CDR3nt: TGTGCCACCAGTGATTACGGGACACCCATGTCCCGTACAAAAGAGACCCAGTACTTC; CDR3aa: CATSDYGTPMSRTKETQYF
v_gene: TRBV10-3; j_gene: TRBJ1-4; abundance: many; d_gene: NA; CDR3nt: TGTGCCATCAGTGAACTCCGAGCAACTAATGAAAAACTGTTTTTT; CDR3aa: CAISELRATNEKLFF